The T cell receptor (beta chain) under discussion was sequenced for a study of T cells in Graves' hyperthyroidism and ophthalmopathy. Regions amplified from RNA transcripts were the TCR beta CDR3 regions. Researchers ran a first-round RT-PCR on the TCR CDR3 using the HTBI primer set. TCRdb called the multiplex PCR reads again in MiXCR, with one record for every CDR3 protein. The table includes 500,000 to 650,000 distinct CDR3 sequences, approximately 15% detected once. Study findings and constraints: Stable hyperthyroidism and ophthalmopathy were separated using 13 V-J signatures. In the blood, most expanded thyroid clonotypes above 0.001 appeared as well.

J lost 1 base, V lost 1 base, and 10 bases had no gene match. The CDR3 covers 18 residues. Germline V lookup: CDR1 DFQATT, CDR2 SNEGSKA (reference sequence). This clonotype was counted a few times. What it binds is not known. Ophthalmopathy patients had moderate-to-severe active disease, CAS ≥3, NOSPECS ≥4, and disease duration under 3 months. The source of the PBMCs was 8.5 to 10 ml of fresh peripheral blood. The chain links TRBV20-1 to TRBJ1-5, with 10 bases matching TRBD1. Material: blood. The source is a woman in her fifties or sixties with Graves' ophthalmopathy. CDR3 region: CSARVRDRGPLSNQPQHF. DNA of the CDR3: TGCAGTGCTAGAGTCCGAGACAGGGGGCCTTTGAGCAATCAGCCCCAGCATTTT.